This TCR beta chain was found in a study of early T cells in non-severe SARS-CoV-2 infection. The CDR3 is made up of 14 amino acids. Germline CDR1 is SEHNR and CDR2 is FQNEAQ (reference sequence). The V and J ends lost 1 base and 2 bases, in that order; junction bases with no gene match: 1. This clonotype was recorded many times. Using its own MiXCR run on the 5' RACE reads, TCRdb lists one record per CDR3 protein. The data contain roughly 40,000 distinct CDR3 sequences, 4.7% of them singletons. Sequenced input: whole blood. This clonotype was obtained from an adult who was a healthcare worker with PCR-confirmed SARS-CoV-2 infection or an uninfected control (not recorded which). The gene calls are TRBV7-9 and TRBJ2-5; TRBD2 agrees at 7 bases. The CDR3 bases are TGTGCCAGCAGCTTAGTGGGACTACAAGAGACCCAGTACTTC. Amino acids: CASSLVGLQETQYF.